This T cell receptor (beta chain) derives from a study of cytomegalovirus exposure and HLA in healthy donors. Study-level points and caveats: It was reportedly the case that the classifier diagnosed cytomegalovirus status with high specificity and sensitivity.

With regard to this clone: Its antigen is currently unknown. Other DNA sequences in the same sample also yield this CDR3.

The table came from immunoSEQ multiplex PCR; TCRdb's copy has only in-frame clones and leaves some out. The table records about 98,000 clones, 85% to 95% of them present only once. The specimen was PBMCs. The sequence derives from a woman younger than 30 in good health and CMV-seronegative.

The CDR3 DNA follows: TGTGCCAGCAGCGTAACGGGGAACACTGAAGCTTTCTTT. Translation: CASSVTGNTEAFF. J is TRBJ1-1 and V is TRBV9; D gene ambiguous. The germline V and J ends were trimmed by 1 base and 1 base, with 5 bases remaining between them. The CDR3 totals 13 residues. CDR1 and CDR2 (germline): SGDLS, YYNGEE.